A single sample gave rise to the 2 T cell receptor beta chains below, sequenced in a study of Tregs in tolerant kidney transplant recipients. TCRdb's table, derived via immunoSEQ multiplex PCR, lists solely in-frame clones and lacks some. The data show fewer than 100,000 clones, with 93% seen just once and 0.35% to 0.55% held by the top ten. Source: CD4+ T cells from blood, taken before the transplant. Source of these receptors: a human donor who received a combined kidney and bone marrow transplant.

A single count supports this clone. The chain recombines TRBV28 with TRBJ1-5; TRBD1 aligns across 10 bases. The CDR3 length is 15 residues. Trimming at V came to 6 bases and at J to 7 bases, leaving 9 bases not matched to a gene. From germline, CDR1 is MDHEN and CDR2 SYDVKM. The CDR3 here is CASSTPGQGTQPQHF. The CDR3 nucleotides read TGTGCCAGCAGCACTCCGGGACAGGGGACACAGCCCCAGCATTTT.

The J gene is TRBJ2-1, the V gene TRBV18; D might be TRBD1 (5 bases). The CDR3 extends over 13 amino acids. Trimming cost V 2 bases and J 3 bases, with 5 bases left between them. CDR1 KGHSH and CDR2 LQKENI come from the germline V gene. The CDR3, as DNA: TGTGCCAGCTCACCAGGACACTACAATGAGCAGTTCTTC. It is translated as CASSPGHYNEQFF.